The following is a T cell receptor beta chain sequence with its context. The data derive from a study of blood T cell repertoires in COVID-19. Study as a whole: The study drew acute and convalescent COVID-19 samples from the United States, Italy and Spain. Sources were T cells, B-cell-depleted T cells, or PBMCs; the material itself was cDNA or gDNA.

Methods used by the authors: Reference gene primer amplification in the assay estimated nucleated cell counts. Assay: immunoSEQ multiplex PCR; the TCRdb copy retains only in-frame clones and omits some. The V and J calls and clone size are taken from that table; D and trimming were inferred from the DNA. The table lists about 43,000 clones, 75% to 85% of them singletons, with approximately 8% in the top ten. The CDR3 covers 14 residues. V shed 4 bases and J shed 2 bases, with 11 bases lying between them. Germline-derived CDR1 and CDR2 are SGHAT and FQNNGV. The source is an elderly man in a cohort sampled during active COVID-19. J is TRBJ1-1 and V is TRBV11-2; no clear D. The specimen sequenced was peripheral blood. The CDR3 DNA reads as TGTGCCAGCAGCTATTATCGGTCTAACACTGAAGCTTTCTTT. The encoded protein is CASSYYRSNTEAFF.